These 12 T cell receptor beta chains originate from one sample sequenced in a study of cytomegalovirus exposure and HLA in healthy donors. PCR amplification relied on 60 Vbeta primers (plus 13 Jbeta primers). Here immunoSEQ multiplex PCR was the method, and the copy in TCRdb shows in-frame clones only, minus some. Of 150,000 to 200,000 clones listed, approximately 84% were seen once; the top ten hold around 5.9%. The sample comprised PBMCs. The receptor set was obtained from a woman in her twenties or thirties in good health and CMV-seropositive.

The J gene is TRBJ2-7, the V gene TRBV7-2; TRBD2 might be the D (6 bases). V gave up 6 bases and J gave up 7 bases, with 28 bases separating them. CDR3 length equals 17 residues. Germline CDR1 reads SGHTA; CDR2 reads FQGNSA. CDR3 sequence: CASRGPSAGRVVREQYF. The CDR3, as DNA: TGTGCCAGCAGGGGACCTAGCGCGGGCCGGGTAGTTCGGGAGCAGTACTTC.

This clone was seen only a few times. Written as DNA, the CDR3 is TGTGCCACCAGGTCGACAGTCAATCAGCCCCAGCATTTT. Encoded protein: CATRSTVNQPQHF. This chain links TRBV15 with TRBJ1-5; maybe TRBD1 (5 bases). Trimming took off 6 bases at V and 3 bases at J, with 9 bases between the two ends. CDR1 and CDR2 (germline): LNHNV, YYDKDF (reference sequence). There are 13 residues in the CDR3. The full variable domain, rest sourced from reference TRBV15 and TRBJ1-5, is DAMVIQNPRYQVTQFGKPVTLSCSQTLNHNVMYWYQQKSSQAPKLLFHYYDKDFNNEADTPDNFQSRRPNTSFCFLDIRSPGLGDTAMYLCATRSTVNQPQHFGDGTRLSIL.

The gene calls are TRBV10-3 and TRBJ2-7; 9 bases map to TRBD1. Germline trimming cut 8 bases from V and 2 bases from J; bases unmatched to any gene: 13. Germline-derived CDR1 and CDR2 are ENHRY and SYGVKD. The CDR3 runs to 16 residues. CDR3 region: CAIARLGQGVAYEQYF. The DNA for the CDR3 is TGTGCCATCGCACGACTGGGACAGGGAGTCGCCTACGAGCAGTACTTC.

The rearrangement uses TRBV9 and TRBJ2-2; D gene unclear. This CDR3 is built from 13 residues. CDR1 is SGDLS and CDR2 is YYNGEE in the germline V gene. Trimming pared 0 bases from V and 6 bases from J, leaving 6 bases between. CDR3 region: CASSVDGAGELFF. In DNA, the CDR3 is TGTGCCAGCAGCGTAGACGGTGCCGGGGAGCTGTTTTTT.

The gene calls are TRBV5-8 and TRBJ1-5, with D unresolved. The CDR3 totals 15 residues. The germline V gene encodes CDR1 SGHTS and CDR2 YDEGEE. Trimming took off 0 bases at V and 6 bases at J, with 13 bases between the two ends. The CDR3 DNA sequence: TGTGCCAGCAGCTTGGAAAGTCAGAGGTTTCAGCCCCAGCATTTT. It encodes CASSLESQRFQPQHF.

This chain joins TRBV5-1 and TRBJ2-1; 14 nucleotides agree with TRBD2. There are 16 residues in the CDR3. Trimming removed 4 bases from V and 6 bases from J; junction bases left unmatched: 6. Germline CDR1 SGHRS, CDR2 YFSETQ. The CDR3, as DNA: TGCGCCAGCAGCCGAGGCGGGACTAGCGGGAGCAATGAGCAGTTCTTC. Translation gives CASSRGGTSGSNEQFF.

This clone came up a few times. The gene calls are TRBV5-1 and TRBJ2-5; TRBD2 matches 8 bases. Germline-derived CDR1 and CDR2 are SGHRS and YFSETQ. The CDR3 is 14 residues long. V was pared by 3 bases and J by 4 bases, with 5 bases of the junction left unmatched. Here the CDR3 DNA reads TGCGCCAGCAGCTCTACTAGCGGACCAGAGACCCAGTACTTC. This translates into CASSSTSGPETQYF.

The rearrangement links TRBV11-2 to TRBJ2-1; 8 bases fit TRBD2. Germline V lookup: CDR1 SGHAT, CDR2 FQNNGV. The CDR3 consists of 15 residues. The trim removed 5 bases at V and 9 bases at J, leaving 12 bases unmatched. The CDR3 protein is CASSPPSGSFVEQFF. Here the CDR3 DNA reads TGTGCCAGCAGCCCCCCTAGCGGGTCGTTCGTTGAGCAGTTCTTC.

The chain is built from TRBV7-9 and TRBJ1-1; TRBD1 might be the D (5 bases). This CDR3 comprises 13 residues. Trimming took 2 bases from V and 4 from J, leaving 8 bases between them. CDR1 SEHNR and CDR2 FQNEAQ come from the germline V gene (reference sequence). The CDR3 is CASSLTGGTEAFF. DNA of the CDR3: TGTGCCAGCAGCTTAACGGGGGGCACTGAAGCTTTCTTT.

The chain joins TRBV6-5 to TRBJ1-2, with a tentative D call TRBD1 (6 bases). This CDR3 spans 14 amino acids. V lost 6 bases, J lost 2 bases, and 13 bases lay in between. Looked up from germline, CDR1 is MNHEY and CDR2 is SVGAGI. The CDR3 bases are TGTGCCAGCAGCGACAGGCCGGTAAACTATGGCTACACCTTC. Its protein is CASSDRPVNYGYTF.

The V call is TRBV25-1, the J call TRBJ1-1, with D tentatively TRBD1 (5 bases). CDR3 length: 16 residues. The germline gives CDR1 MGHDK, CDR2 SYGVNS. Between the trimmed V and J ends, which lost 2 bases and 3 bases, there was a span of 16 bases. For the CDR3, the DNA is TGTGCCAGCAGTGAAACCGGCGGGGGAAGGGACACTGAAGCTTTCTTT. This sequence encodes CASSETGGGRDTEAFF.

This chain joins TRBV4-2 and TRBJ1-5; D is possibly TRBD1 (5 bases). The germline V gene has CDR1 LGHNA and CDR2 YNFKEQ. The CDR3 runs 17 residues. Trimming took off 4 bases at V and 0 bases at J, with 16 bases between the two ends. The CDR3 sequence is CASSPWGRSYSNQPQHF. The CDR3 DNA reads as TGTGCCAGCAGCCCGTGGGGCAGGTCGTATAGCAATCAGCCCCAGCATTTT.